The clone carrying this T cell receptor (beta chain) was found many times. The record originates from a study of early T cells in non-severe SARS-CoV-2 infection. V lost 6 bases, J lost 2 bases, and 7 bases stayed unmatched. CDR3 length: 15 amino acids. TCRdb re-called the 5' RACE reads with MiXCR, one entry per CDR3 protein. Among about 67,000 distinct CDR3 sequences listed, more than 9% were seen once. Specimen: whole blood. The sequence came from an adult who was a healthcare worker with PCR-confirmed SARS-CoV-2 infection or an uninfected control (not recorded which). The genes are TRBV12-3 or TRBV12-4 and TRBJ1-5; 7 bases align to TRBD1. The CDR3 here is CASRLTTGGNQPQHF. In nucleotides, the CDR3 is TGTGCCAGCAGACTAACTACAGGGGGCAATCAGCCCCAGCATTTT.